Each of the 11 T cell receptor beta chains below was sequenced from the same sample in a study of radiation and T cells in renal cell carcinoma. Only in-frame clones appear in the TCRdb table, and some are missing; sequencing was by immunoSEQ multiplex PCR. The data hold about 120,000 clones, with around 81% observed a single time. Time point denoted: blood 2 weeks post-SBRT. Indicated treatment: 15 Gy SBRT to primary tumor, nephrectomy 4 weeks later. The input for sequencing was blood, taken from a patient whose treatment included radiotherapy and nephrectomy. The receptors here all came from a man aged 45-65 years with renal cell carcinoma.

CDR3 residues: CASADDRVDIQYF. The CDR3 nucleotides are TGTGCCAGCGCCGACGACAGGGTTGACATTCAGTACTTC. The chain couples TRBV19 to TRBJ2-4, with 7 bases identical to TRBD1. This CDR3 has 13 residues. V trimming: 9 bases; J trimming: 8 bases; junction bases outside the gene matches: 10. Germline assignment: CDR1 LNHDA and CDR2 SQIVND (reference sequence).

This clone was counted once. The rearrangement links TRBV5-5 to TRBJ1-6, with D perhaps matching TRBD1 (5 bases). The V end lost 0 bases, the J end lost 7 bases, and 14 bases lay between the germline ends. CDR1 and CDR2 from the germline V gene are SGHKS and YYEKEE (reference sequence). The length of the CDR3 is 16 residues. The CDR3 sequence: CASSLALRVDNSPLHF. The CDR3 DNA sequence: TGTGCCAGCAGCTTGGCCCTCAGGGTTGACAATTCACCCCTCCACTTT.

The chain uses TRBV7-6 and TRBJ2-7; D perhaps matches TRBD2 (6 bases). CDR3 length equals 15 residues. The V end lost 4 bases, the J end lost 1 base, and 14 bases lay between the germline ends. CDR1 and CDR2 (germline): SGHVS, FNYEAQ. CDR3 sequence: CASSSHSGPSYEQYF. CDR3 bases: TGTGCCAGCAGCTCACATAGCGGACCTTCCTACGAGCAGTACTTC. The variable domain in full, completed from reference TRBV7-6 and TRBJ2-7, reads GAGVSQSPRYKVTKRGQDVALRCDPISGHVSLYWYRQALGQGPEFLTYFNYEAQQDKSGLPNDRFSAERPEGSISTLTIQRTEQRDSAMYRCASSSHSGPSYEQYFGPGTRLTVT.

The chain has TRBV10-3 and TRBJ2-5, with TRBD1 identical over 8 bases. V shed 3 bases, J shed 4 bases, and the junction held 7 bases outside the gene matches. Germline V gives CDR1 ENHRY, CDR2 SYGVKD. The CDR3 totals 15 residues. The CDR3 region is CAISDPDRATETQYF. The DNA for the CDR3 is TGTGCCATCAGTGACCCGGACAGGGCAACAGAGACCCAGTACTTC.

The chain links TRBV27 to TRBJ1-1; D unclear. Germline CDR1 is MNHEY and CDR2 is SMNVEV (reference sequence). There are 13 residues in the CDR3. The V end was cut by 3 bases, the J end by 2 bases, with 7 bases between. CDR3 coding DNA: TGTGCCAGCAGTTTTAAAGTTAACACTGAAGCTTTCTTT. Its protein is CASSFKVNTEAFF.

The chain has TRBV2 and TRBJ2-3; no clear D gene. Germline V gene data show CDR1 as SNHLY and CDR2 as FYNNEI. Trimming left V 6 bases short and J 2 bases short, with 12 bases between. The CDR3 is 14 residues long. The CDR3 here is CASSAWADTDTQYF. The DNA for the CDR3 is TGTGCCAGCAGCGCCTGGGCGGACACAGATACGCAGTATTTT.

The chain combines TRBV5-1 with TRBJ1-1; 9 bases are a match to TRBD1. V shed 7 bases and J 1 base; nucleotides not matched to a gene: 5. The CDR3 extends over 14 amino acids. CDR1 SGHRS and CDR2 YFSETQ come from the germline V gene. The CDR3, as DNA: TGCGCCAGCGACAGGGGGGACTCGAACACTGAAGCTTTCTTT. The encoded protein is CASDRGDSNTEAFF.

This chain uses TRBV6-5 with TRBJ2-7; D call uncertain. V was shortened by 0 bases and J by 1 base, with 7 bases between the two germline ends. This CDR3 comprises 14 residues. Germline assignment: CDR1 MNHEY and CDR2 SVGAGI. CDR3 in DNA: TGTGCCAGCAGTTACTCACCTAAATCCTACGAGCAGTACTTC. Translated, it gives CASSYSPKSYEQYF.

The V and J genes are TRBV2 and TRBJ1-4; D is undetermined. The CDR3 totals 13 residues. Germline CDR1 SNHLY, CDR2 FYNNEI. V lost 8 bases and J lost 8, with 15 bases in between. CDR3 DNA sequence: TGTGCCAGCCGGTCGTCGGGAGAAGAAAAACTGTTTTTT. Amino acids: CASRSSGEEKLFF. The full variable domain, its missing parts supplied by reference TRBV2 and TRBJ1-4, is EPEVTQTPSHQVTQMGQEVILRCVPISNHLYFYWYRQILGQKVEFLVSFYNNEISEKSEIFDDQFSVERPDGSNFTLKIRSTKLEDSAMYFCASRSSGEEKLFFGSGTQLSVL.

This clone was seen a handful of times. This sequence joins TRBV6-6 and TRBJ1-6; TRBD1 is a possible D gene (5 bases). The germline V gene has CDR1 MNHNY and CDR2 SVGAGI (reference sequence). This CDR3 spans 15 amino acids. Trimming stripped 5 bases from V and 8 bases from J, with 16 bases between. The CDR3 DNA reads as TGTGCCAGCAGTCCCTCCGGGGGGGATTATTCACCCCTCCACTTT. Amino acids: CASSPSGGDYSPLHF.

The chain employs TRBV28 and TRBJ1-5; the D gene is possibly TRBD1 (5 bases). The V and J ends lost 4 bases and 3 bases respectively, with 13 bases between them. CDR1 MDHEN and CDR2 SYDVKM come from the germline V gene. This CDR3 is 15 amino acids long. CDR3 sequence: CASSSQTVYNQPQHF. CDR3 sequence (DNA): TGTGCCAGCAGTTCTCAGACAGTTTACAATCAGCCCCAGCATTTT.